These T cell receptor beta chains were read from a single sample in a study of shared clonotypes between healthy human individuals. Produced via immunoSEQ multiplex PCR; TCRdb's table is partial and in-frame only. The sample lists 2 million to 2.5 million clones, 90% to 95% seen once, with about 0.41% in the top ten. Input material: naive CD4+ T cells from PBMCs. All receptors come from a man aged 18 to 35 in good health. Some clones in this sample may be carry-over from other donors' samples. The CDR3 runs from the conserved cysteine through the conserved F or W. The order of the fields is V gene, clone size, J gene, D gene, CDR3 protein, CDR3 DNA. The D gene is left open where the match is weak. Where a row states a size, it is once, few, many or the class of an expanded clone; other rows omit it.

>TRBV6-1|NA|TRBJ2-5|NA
CASSEGREDNVKGMHF
TGTGCCAGCAGTGAAGGGAGGGAGGATAACGTGAAGGGTATGCACTTC
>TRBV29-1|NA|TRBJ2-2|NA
CSVASGITGELFF
TGCAGCGTTGCATCCGGGATCACCGGGGAGCTGTTTTTT
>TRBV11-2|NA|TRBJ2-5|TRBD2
CASSDGGRGLETQYF
TGTGCCAGCAGCGACGGCGGGAGGGGCCTTGAGACCCAGTACTTC
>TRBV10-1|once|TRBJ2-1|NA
CASSPWAGGNEQFF
TGCGCCAGCAGCCCGTGGGCAGGGGGGAATGAGCAGTTCTTC
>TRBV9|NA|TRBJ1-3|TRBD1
CASSVEQGRNTIYF
TGTGCCAGCAGCGTAGAACAGGGGAGAAACACCATATATTTT
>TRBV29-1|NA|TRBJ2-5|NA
CSVEGRTEVTQYF
TGCAGCGTTGAAGGCAGGACAGAGGTGACCCAGTACTTC
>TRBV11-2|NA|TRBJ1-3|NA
CASSLSPRGTGNTIYF
TGTGCCAGCAGCTTATCCCCCCGGGGTACTGGAAACACCATATATTTT
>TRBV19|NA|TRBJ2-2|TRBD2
CASRGLVPPGELFF
TGTGCCAGTAGAGGACTAGTTCCCCCCGGGGAGCTGTTTTTT
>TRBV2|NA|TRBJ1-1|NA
CASSEATGTAGNTEAFF
TGTGCCAGCAGTGAAGCAACAGGGACCGCGGGGAACACTGAAGCTTTCTTT
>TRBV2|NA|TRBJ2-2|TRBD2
CASGGTSISGELFF
TGTGCCAGTGGCGGGACTAGTATTTCCGGGGAGCTGTTTTTT
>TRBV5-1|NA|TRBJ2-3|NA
CASSLVVVGTDTQYF
TGCGCCAGCAGCTTGGTTGTAGTTGGGACAGATACGCAGTATTTT
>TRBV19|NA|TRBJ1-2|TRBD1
CASSTGTVYGYTF
TGTGCCAGTAGTACGGGGACAGTCTATGGCTACACCTTC
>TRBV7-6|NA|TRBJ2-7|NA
CASSLGATEQYF
TGTGCCAGCAGCTTAGGTGCGACCGAGCAGTACTTC
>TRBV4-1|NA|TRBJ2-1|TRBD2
CASSQATSESSYNEQFF
TGCGCCAGCAGCCAAGCTACTAGCGAGAGCTCCTACAATGAGCAGTTCTTC
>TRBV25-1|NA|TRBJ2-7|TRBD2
CASKRSAGGYEQYF
TGTGCCAGCAAACGGTCAGCGGGAGGCTACGAGCAGTACTTC
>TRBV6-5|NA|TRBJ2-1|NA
CASSYSIRVEQFF
TGTGCCAGCAGTTACTCGATCAGGGTCGAGCAGTTCTTC
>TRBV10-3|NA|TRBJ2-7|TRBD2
CASQEVAGGEQYF
TGTGCCAGCCAGGAGGTGGCGGGAGGCGAGCAGTACTTC
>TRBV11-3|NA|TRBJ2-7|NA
CASSKTSSLNYEQYF
TGTGCCAGCAGCAAAACTAGCAGCCTAAATTACGAGCAGTACTTC
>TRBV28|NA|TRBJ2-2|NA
CAAESGELFF
TGTGCCGCAGAGAGCGGGGAGCTGTTTTTT
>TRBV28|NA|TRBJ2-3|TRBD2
CASNSIGLAERTDTQYF
TGTGCCAGCAACTCCATAGGGCTAGCGGAACGCACAGATACGCAGTATTTT
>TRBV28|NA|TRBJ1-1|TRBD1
CASTLPQLTGQAFF
TGTGCCAGCACTTTGCCCCAACTGACAGGGCAAGCTTTCTTT
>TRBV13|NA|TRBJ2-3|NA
CASSLARTSTDTQYF
TGTGCCAGCAGCTTAGCCAGAACGAGCACAGATACGCAGTATTTT
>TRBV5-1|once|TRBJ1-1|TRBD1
CASRPQGENTEAFF
TGCGCCAGCAGGCCACAGGGGGAGAACACTGAAGCTTTCTTT
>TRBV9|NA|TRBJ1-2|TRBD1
CASSVEDRGYYGYTF
TGTGCCAGCAGCGTAGAGGACAGGGGTTACTATGGCTACACCTTC